Below are 23 T cell receptor beta chains sequenced from a single sample in a study of response to subunit inactivated influenza vaccine. Each CDR3 protein gets one entry after TCRdb re-called the RT-PCR reads with MiXCR. The sample records 550,000 to 650,000 distinct CDR3 sequences, 10% to 15% being singletons. This material consisted of PBMCs from blood, taken on the day of vaccination. The source is a man aged 50-60 years who received an inactivated influenza vaccine.

The chain employs TRBV7-6 and TRBJ2-1, with TRBD2 matching 7 bases. CDR3 size: 19 residues. The V and J ends lost 5 bases and 0 bases, in that order; junction bases with no gene match: 16. CDR1 and CDR2 from the germline V gene are SGHVS and FNYEAQ. In nucleotides, the CDR3 is TGTGCCAGCAGCCTCCGGGACTCGGGACTATTAAGCTCCTACAATGAGCAGTTCTTC. As protein: CASSLRDSGLLSSYNEQFF.

This clonotype was recorded a few times. At one of its ends the junction is not consistent with the germline gene, which may arise from a read error. The chain recombines TRBV5-1 with TRBJ2-3; 7 bases match TRBD1. CDR3 size: 13 residues. Germline values: CDR1 SGHRS, CDR2 YFSETQ. DNA for the CDR3: TGCGCCTGCAGACAGGGCCTAACAGATACGCAGTATTTT. Encoded protein: CACRQGLTDTQYF.

This rearrangement joins TRBV6-5 to TRBJ2-5, with 7 bases that match TRBD2. CDR3 length equals 14 residues. J gave up 3 bases and V 2 bases, and 3 bases lay outside the gene matches. Germline CDR1 MNHEY, CDR2 SVGAGI. The CDR3 nucleotides read TGTGCCAGCAGTTACATGGGGGGGAAAGAGACCCAGTACTTC. Its translation is CASSYMGGKETQYF.

The chain recombines TRBV12-3 or TRBV12-4 with TRBJ1-2; D remains ambiguous. V was clipped by 3 bases and J by 2 bases, with 10 bases between them. CDR3 length: 14 amino acids. CDR3 DNA: TGTGCCAGCAGTTTGGCGGCGGGCAACTATGGCTACACCTTC. Amino acid sequence: CASSLAAGNYGYTF.

This clonotype was detected only a few times. The V gene is TRBV7-3, the J gene TRBJ2-1, with 9 bases aligning to TRBD1. Trimming removed 1 base from V and 6 bases from J; junction bases left unmatched: 4. The CDR3 contains 15 residues. The germline V gene encodes CDR1 SGHTA and CDR2 FQGTGA. In DNA form, the CDR3 reads TGTGCCAGCAGCTTAATGGGACAGGGCCTCAATGAGCAGTTCTTC. It encodes CASSLMGQGLNEQFF.

V usage is TRBV7-9 and J usage is TRBJ2-5, with D perhaps TRBD2 (6 bases). The CDR3 consists of 15 residues. The V end lost 1 base, the J end lost 3 bases, and 12 bases lay between the germline ends. Germline CDR1 reads SEHNR; CDR2 reads FQNEAQ (reference sequence). The CDR3 DNA sequence: TGTGCCAGCAGCTTAGTTGTAGCGGCGGAAGAGACCCAGTACTTC. Its translation is CASSLVVAAEETQYF.

The rearrangement joins TRBV4-1 to TRBJ1-5; D might be TRBD1 (6 bases). Germline CDR1 MGHRA, CDR2 YSYEKL. There are 14 residues in the CDR3. The V gene lost 3 bases and the J gene lost 3 bases, with 9 bases spanning the gap. The CDR3: CASSQGTTNQPQHF. The CDR3 DNA sequence: TGCGCCAGCAGCCAGGGGACAACCAATCAGCCCCAGCATTTT.

The chain is built from TRBV10-3 and TRBJ2-7, with 10 bases aligning to TRBD1. The CDR3 has 14 amino acids. Losses at the gene ends were 6 bases for V and 3 bases for J; bases not matched to a gene: 5. Germline assignment: CDR1 ENHRY and CDR2 SYGVKD. The CDR3 loop is CAIRSGTGDYEQYF. Here the CDR3 DNA reads TGTGCCATCAGGTCGGGGACAGGGGACTACGAGCAGTACTTC.

This clonotype was seen repeatedly, ten times or more. This chain joins TRBV12-3 or TRBV12-4 and TRBJ2-3; D possibly corresponds to TRBD2 (5 bases). V shed 5 bases and J shed 0 bases, with 9 bases lying between them. The CDR3 length is 14 residues. The CDR3 spells CASSGRGSTDTQYF. The CDR3 bases are TGTGCCAGCAGTGGCCGGGGTAGCACAGATACGCAGTATTTT.

This clonotype was observed a handful of times. The chain couples TRBV9 to TRBJ2-3; maybe TRBD1 (6 bases). Per germline, CDR1 SGDLS and CDR2 YYNGEE. Trimming shortened V by 0 bases and J by 0 bases, and 8 bases separated the two germline ends. The CDR3 sequence is 15 residues long. The CDR3 region has the DNA TGTGCCAGCAGCGTAGGTGGACAGAGCACAGATACGCAGTATTTT. Its translation is CASSVGGQSTDTQYF. Full variable domain (missing parts from reference TRBV9 and TRBJ2-3): DSGVTQTPKHLITATGQRVTLRCSPRSGDLSVYWYQQSLDQGLQFLIQYYNGEERAKGNILERFSAQQFPDLHSELNLSSLELGDSALYFCASSVGGQSTDTQYFGPGTRLTVL.

This clonotype occurred a few times. The chain joins TRBV6-2 or TRBV6-3 to TRBJ2-7; TRBD1 matches 8 bases. V was clipped by 6 bases and J by 9 bases; unmatched bases: 13. This CDR3 has 14 residues. Germline values: CDR1 MNHEY, CDR2 SVGEGT. The CDR3 bases are TGTGCCAGCAGGATGGGACAGGCCACGACGCGGCAGTACTTC. It encodes CASRMGQATTRQYF.

The chain recombines TRBV6-1 with TRBJ2-7; TRBD2 agrees at 10 bases. The CDR3 sequence is 15 residues long. Germline V gives CDR1 MNHNS, CDR2 SASEGT. The V and J ends lost 6 bases and 2 bases, in that order; junction bases with no gene match: 7. This chain's CDR3 is CASRPLAGDAYEQYF. In nucleotides, the CDR3 is TGTGCCAGCAGACCCCTAGCGGGGGACGCCTACGAGCAGTACTTC.

The rearrangement links TRBV5-1 to TRBJ2-1; TRBD2 matches at 7 bases. This CDR3 has 19 residues. CDR1 is SGHRS, CDR2 YFSETQ, per germline. V lost 4 bases, J lost 6 bases, and 22 bases stayed unmatched. Written as DNA, the CDR3 is TGCGCCAGCAGCCTTCACGGTAGGCGCGGCGGGAGTGGATTCAATGAGCAGTTCTTC. Encoded protein: CASSLHGRRGGSGFNEQFF.

The chain uses TRBV4-2 and TRBJ2-7; D gene uncertain. The CDR3 runs to 15 residues. V lost 0 bases and J lost 3, with 12 bases in between. CDR1 is LGHNA, CDR2 YNFKEQ, per germline. The CDR3 nucleotides are TGTGCCAGCAGCCAAGATCGGCAGGCCCTCTACGAGCAGTACTTC. The encoded protein is CASSQDRQALYEQYF.

The rearrangement links TRBV27 to TRBJ2-2; 7 bases fit TRBD1. This CDR3 has 14 residues. V dropped 5 bases and J dropped 8; count of bases not matched to a gene: 8. Germline CDR1 and CDR2: MNHEY and SMNVEV (reference sequence). The CDR3 here is CASSPWTGPGELFF. In DNA form, the CDR3 reads TGTGCCAGCAGTCCCTGGACAGGCCCTGGGGAGCTGTTTTTT.

This clonotype was counted at least ten times. V and J are TRBV20-1 and TRBJ2-1; 9 bases map to TRBD2. This CDR3 spans 16 amino acids. Unmatched junction bases numbered 3, after V lost 0 bases and J lost 0 bases. Germline V gene data show CDR1 as DFQATT and CDR2 as SNEGSKA (reference sequence). CDR3 DNA: TGCAGTGCTAGAGAAGTAGCGGGAGACTCCTACAATGAGCAGTTCTTC. The encoded protein is CSAREVAGDSYNEQFF.

This clonotype occurred many times. This chain uses TRBV5-6 with TRBJ2-1, with D perhaps TRBD1 (5 bases). In germline, CDR1 is SGHDT, CDR2 YYEEEE. There are 16 residues in the CDR3. V was clipped by 0 bases and J by 8 bases, with 18 bases between them. As DNA, the CDR3 is TGTGCCAGCAGCTTGGATCCGACAGCAAGTCACGATGAGCAGTTCTTC. Protein sequence: CASSLDPTASHDEQFF.

The genes are TRBV5-1 and TRBJ2-2; D ambiguous. The V gene's germline CDR1 is SGHRS and CDR2 YFSETQ. The V end was cut by 1 base, the J end by 0 bases, with 10 bases between. The CDR3 covers 16 residues. CDR3 amino acids: CASSLSLLSNTGELFF. The CDR3 bases are TGCGCCAGCAGCTTGTCGCTGCTATCGAACACCGGGGAGCTGTTTTTT.

A note on this clonotype: A much larger clone differs by one base, so this may be a read error. CDR3 DNA sequence: TGTGCCAGCAGCTTGAGGTCATACGGGGCCAACGTCCTGACTTTC. Residues: CASSLRSYGANVLTF. This chain connects TRBV7-2 to TRBJ2-6, with D uncertain. There are 15 residues in the CDR3. V was cut by 3 bases and J by 4 bases, with 10 bases left in between. Germline V lookup: CDR1 SGHTA, CDR2 FQGNSA. Full variable domain (missing parts from reference TRBV7-2 and TRBJ2-6): GAGVSQSPSNKVTEKGKDVELRCDPISGHTALYWYRQSLGQGLEFLIYFQGNSAPDKSGLPSDRFSAERTGGSVSTLTIQRTQQEDSAVYLCASSLRSYGANVLTFGAGSRLTVL.

The sample holds many counts of this clonotype. The genes are TRBV6-2 or TRBV6-3 and TRBJ1-5, with a possible D match to TRBD1 (6 bases). The CDR3 is 14 residues long. Trimming cost V 4 bases and J 4 bases, with 11 bases left between them. In germline, CDR1 is MNHEY, CDR2 SVGEGT. CDR3 bases: TGTGCCAGCAGTTCCTCACAGGGAAATCAGCCCCAGCATTTT. Translated: CASSSSQGNQPQHF.

This clonotype was counted a few times. The chain has TRBV20-1 and TRBJ2-7, with TRBD2 as a possible D gene (5 bases). V shed 5 bases and J shed 3 bases, with 14 bases lying between them. CDR3 length: 13 amino acids. Germline V gene sequence: CDR1 DFQATT, CDR2 SNEGSKA (reference sequence). This chain's CDR3 is CSAPTTNLYEQYF. CDR3 DNA: TGCAGTGCTCCGACTACTAACCTCTACGAGCAGTACTTC.

This clonotype was recorded many times. This chain connects TRBV20-1 to TRBJ2-7; 10 positions agree with TRBD1. CDR3 length: 13 amino acids. The V segment lost 6 bases and the J segment 4 bases; nucleotides outside the gene matches: 6. The V gene's germline CDR1 is DFQATT and CDR2 SNEGSKA (reference sequence). The CDR3 sequence: CSAPGQGLYEQYF. The CDR3 DNA reads as TGCAGTGCACCGGGACAGGGGCTTTACGAGCAGTACTTC.

This clonotype turned up a few times. The rearrangement joins TRBV20-1 to TRBJ1-5; tentative D call: TRBD1 (5 bases). This CDR3 spans 12 amino acids. Germline V gene data show CDR1 as DFQATT and CDR2 as SNEGSKA (reference sequence). Trimming removed 3 bases from V and 9 bases from J, with 12 bases in between. CDR3 coding DNA: TGCAGTGCTAGTCCTCGGGGGGGGCCCCAGCATTTT. Translating gives CSASPRGGPQHF.